This TCR beta chain was captured by sequencing in a study of cytomegalovirus exposure and HLA in healthy donors. Study in general: The 90 to 150 validation repertoires, a later analysis reported, used the same platform as the roughly 660 repertoires from the first cohort.

Comments on this clone: Its antigen is not identified. The identical CDR3 is also encoded by other nucleotide sequences in the sample.

Study results and limitations: The dataset shows that most TCR sequences were rare, while some public TCRs occurred in many donors. According to a subsequent analysis, TCR clusters from the first cohort were inclined to appear together in the 90 to 150 validation repertoires. Cytomegalovirus-associated status was assigned to about 150 TCR beta chains.

Produced via immunoSEQ multiplex PCR; TCRdb's table is partial and in-frame only. The data contain 120,000 to 150,000 clones, about nine tenths of them singletons. There are 14 residues in the CDR3. The germline V gene encodes CDR1 KGHSH and CDR2 LQKENI. Deletions cut 6 bases from V and 3 bases from J, with 12 bases between. The J gene is TRBJ1-5, the V gene TRBV18; D possibly corresponds to TRBD1 (6 bases). Sequenced material: PBMCs. This sequence was found in a young man in good health and CMV-seronegative. The CDR3 loop is CASSLGQSNQPQHF. The CDR3 coding sequence is TGTGCCAGCTCGCTTGGACAGTCCAATCAGCCCCAGCATTTT.